This TCR beta chain was captured by sequencing in a study of a mutant IDH1 vaccine in newly diagnosed glioma (TCRdb year 2021). About the study as a whole: Of the approximately 33 patients who were treated, about 60% were male and roughly 38% were female, and the mean age was roughly 40 years. Before enrollment, most patients had been given radiochemotherapy with temozolomide as standard therapy, while the rest had received either radiotherapy alone or temozolomide alone. Peripheral blood samples were drawn at six visits, namely V03 (baseline), V05, V07, V10, V12 and V13. Longitudinal TCRB deep sequencing was done for 25 treated patients, wherever samples were available for exploratory analyses. Findings and caveats that apply to the study as a whole: PBMC samples for TCRB deep sequencing were selected based on availability. It was noted by the authors that analyses of patient blood samples could not be reproduced owing to sample limitations. No apparent relationship was observed between pseudoprogression and alterations in the top peripheral T cell clonotypes detected by TCRB sequencing. Across multiple MHC alleles, vaccine-induced immune responses were seen in 90% to 95% of patients.

The library was built by means of the immunoSEQ multiplex PCR assay. Rearranged TCR beta chain sequences were amplified using the hsTCRB Kit according to the manufacturer's protocol. TCRB libraries were sequenced on an Illumina MiSeq. In the original analysis: The proprietary platform of the kit vendor was used for demultiplexing, trimming and gene mapping. TCRdb obtained this table from immuneACCESS and retained in-frame rearrangements with V and J assigned. These tables miss some clones; where compared with another copy, unresolved V genes account for less than half of the shortfall, and the remainder is unexplained. V, J and clone size were drawn from that table, and D and trimming were deduced from the DNA. The sample records around 92,000 clones, about four fifths of which are singletons. The top ten hold approximately 7% of the sample. In regard to this clone: What this receptor recognizes is not known. No clone much larger than this one lies a single base away; base qualities are absent.

Sample time point, as interpreted from the label and publication: baseline, week 1 (first vaccination visit). Taken with the paper, the label for treatment or condition translates to: pre-vaccination baseline after standard-of-care therapy. The donors had newly diagnosed IDH1-mutant astrocytomas of WHO grade 3 or 4 that showed loss of nuclear ATRX. The samples were drawn from NOA16, a multicentre, single-arm, open-label phase I trial in Germany that tested a mutant IDH1 peptide vaccine in humans for the first time. Blood drawn at visit V03 was used as the baseline sample for immunogenicity testing. The DNeasy Blood and Tissue Kit was used to extract genomic DNA from EDTA blood for TCRB sequencing. CDR1 SGDLS and CDR2 YYNGEE were looked up in the germline V gene. V is cut by 6 bases and J by 7 bases, and the space between the germline ends is 22 bases. From the cysteine through the phenylalanine, the CDR3 covers 15 amino acids. Left in the record is the CDR3 DNA by itself, 45 bases read in frame from the first base.

The V gene is TRBV9 and the J gene is TRBJ1-1; the D region possibly corresponds to TRBD1 (6 bases align). The specimen comprised PBMCs, sampled from a glioma patient treated with radiotherapy, temozolomide or both. The sequence was collected from a woman in her forties or fifties with glioma. The CDR3 in this case is CASTSGSGGRGEAFF. The nucleotide sequence is TGTGCCAGCACCTCAGGCAGCGGGGGGCGGGGTGAAGCTTTCTTT.